This T cell receptor (beta chain) was captured in a study of blood T cells in healthy people across ages. The second PCR ran about 6 to 12 cycles with a sample-barcoded 5' primer and J-beta primers. A single record per CDR3 protein comes from TCRdb applying MiXCR to the 5' RACE reads. The sample gives around 940,000 distinct CDR3 sequences, approximately 50% of which show up once; about 22% is in the top ten. The total RNA that was extracted per sample amounted to at least 5 micrograms. The CDR3 has 14 amino acids. V dropped 2 bases and J dropped 2; count of bases not matched to a gene: 3. The germline V gene encodes CDR1 MNHEY and CDR2 SVGAGI.

The sequencing input was blood. The clonotype comes from a woman aged 60 to 75 in good health. The rearrangement joins TRBV6-5 to TRBJ2-7, with TRBD2 identical over 7 bases. The CDR3 nucleotides are TGTGCCAGCAGTTACCCCGGGGGGACCTACGAGCAGTACTTC. Encoded protein: CASSYPGGTYEQYF.